This T cell receptor beta chain appears in the sequencing data of a study of spatial heterogeneity in lung cancer. In the study overall: Averaged across combinations, each unique TCR and UMI pairing appeared more than ten times in raw reads, which were uncorrected.

V shed 6 bases, J shed 7 bases, and the junction held 17 bases outside the gene matches. CDR3 size: 15 residues. Germline CDR1 is DFQATT and CDR2 is SNEGSKA (reference sequence). TCRdb used MiXCR to reprocess the 5' RACE reads, holding one entry per CDR3 protein. The table lists 40,000 to 45,000 distinct CDR3 sequences, over 6.5% of them singletons, with around two fifths in the top ten. Time point indicated: sample taken at primary tumor resection. Donation came from 70 or so patients with untreated early-stage non-small cell lung cancer. Without sorting, whole RNA was sequenced from tumor, nontumor lung or frozen PBMC. Remarks on this clonotype: The antigen is not known.

Regarding the study as a whole: Ubiquitous expanded tumor TCRs appeared in blood more at resection than follow-up.

Sample: PBMCs, taken at surgery. The clonotype originates from a female donor with early-stage non-small cell lung cancer. The chain couples TRBV20-1 to TRBJ2-5; TRBD2 matches at 7 bases. This CDR3 reads CSATVPGTKKGTQYF. In nucleotides, the CDR3 is TGCAGTGCCACCGTGCCGGGGACTAAAAAAGGGACCCAGTACTTC.